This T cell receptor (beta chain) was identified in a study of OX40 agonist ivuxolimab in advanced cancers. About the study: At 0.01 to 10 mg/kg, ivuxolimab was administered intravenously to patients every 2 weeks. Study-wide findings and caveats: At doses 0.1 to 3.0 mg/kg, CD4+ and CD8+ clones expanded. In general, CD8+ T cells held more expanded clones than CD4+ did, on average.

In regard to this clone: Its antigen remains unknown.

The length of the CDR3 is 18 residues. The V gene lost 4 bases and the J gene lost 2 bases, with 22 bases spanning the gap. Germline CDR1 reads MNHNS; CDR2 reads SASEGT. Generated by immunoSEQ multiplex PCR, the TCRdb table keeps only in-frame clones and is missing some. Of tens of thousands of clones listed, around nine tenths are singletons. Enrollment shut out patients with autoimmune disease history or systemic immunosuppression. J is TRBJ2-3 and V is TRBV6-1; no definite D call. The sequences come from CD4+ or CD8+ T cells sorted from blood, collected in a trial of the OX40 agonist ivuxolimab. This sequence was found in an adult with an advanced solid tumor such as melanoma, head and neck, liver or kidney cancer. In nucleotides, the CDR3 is TGTGCCAGCAGTGCCCGAATAGGCACAGCGCACTCCACAGATACGCAGTATTTT. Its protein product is CASSARIGTAHSTDTQYF.